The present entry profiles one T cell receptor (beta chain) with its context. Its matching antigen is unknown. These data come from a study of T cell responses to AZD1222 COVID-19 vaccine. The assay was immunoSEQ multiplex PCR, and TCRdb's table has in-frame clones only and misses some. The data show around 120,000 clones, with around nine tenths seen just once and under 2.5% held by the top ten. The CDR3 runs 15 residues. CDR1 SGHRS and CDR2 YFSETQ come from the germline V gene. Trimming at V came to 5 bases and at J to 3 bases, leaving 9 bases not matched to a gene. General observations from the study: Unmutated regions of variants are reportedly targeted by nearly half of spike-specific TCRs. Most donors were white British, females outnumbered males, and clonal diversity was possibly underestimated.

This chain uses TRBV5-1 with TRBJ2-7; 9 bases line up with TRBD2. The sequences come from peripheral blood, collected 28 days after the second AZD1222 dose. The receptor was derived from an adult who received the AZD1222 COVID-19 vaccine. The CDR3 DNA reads TGCGCCAGCAGTCGTTCTTCTAGCGGGAACTACGAGCAGTACTTC. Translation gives CASSRSSSGNYEQYF.